This TCR beta chain was found in a study of response to subunit inactivated influenza vaccine. Study-level findings and limits: With each seasonal influenza vaccination, the authors suggested, few new T cells are recruited.

This clonotype was seen a few times. Its antigen is not known. TCRdb redid the calling of the RT-PCR reads with MiXCR, one entry per CDR3 protein. This sample has 250,000 to 350,000 distinct CDR3 sequences, with roughly 22% found just once. The sequence was obtained from a man between 50 and 75 years old who received an inactivated influenza vaccine. The specimen was PBMCs from blood, collected 21 months after vaccination.

This CDR3 is CASSNRDAGIYEQYF. CDR3 in DNA: TGCGCCAGCAGCAATCGGGACGCTGGTATCTACGAGCAGTACTTC. The chain uses TRBV5-1 and TRBJ2-7, with D possibly being TRBD1 or TRBD2 (5 bases each). The CDR3 has 15 amino acids. Trimming cost V 4 bases and J 3 bases, with 17 bases left between them. Germline V gives CDR1 SGHRS, CDR2 YFSETQ.